These T cell receptor beta chains were read from a single sample in a study of OX40 agonist ivuxolimab in advanced cancers. Libraries were prepared by immunoSEQ multiplex PCR; TCRdb keeps only in-frame clonotypes and omits some of them. The sample has about 76,000 clones; approximately 87% are singletons. The sequences come from CD4+ or CD8+ T cells sorted from blood, collected in a trial of the OX40 agonist ivuxolimab. The source is an adult with an advanced solid tumor such as melanoma, head and neck, liver or kidney cancer. Both conserved end residues are part of each CDR3. D genes are given only for firm matches. Clone size is shown for a subset of rows, as once, few, many or a class of expanded clone.

len	abundance	v_gene	d_gene	j_gene	CDR3aa	CDR3nt
15	NA	TRBV15	NA	TRBJ1-5	CATSRGGYSNQPQHF	TGTGCCACCAGCAGGGGGGGTTATAGCAATCAGCCCCAGCATTTT
13	few	TRBV7-2	NA	TRBJ2-7	CASSQDVTSEQYF	TGCGCCAGCAGCCAAGATGTAACATCCGAGCAGTACTTC
14	NA	TRBV2	TRBD2	TRBJ2-1	CASSTSGGSNEQFF	TGTGCCAGCAGTACTAGCGGGGGCAGCAATGAGCAGTTCTTC
15	NA	TRBV7-2	TRBD2	TRBJ2-7	CASSQRTSGGSRWYF	TGTGCCAGCAGCCAACGGACTAGCGGGGGGTCTCGTTGGTACTTC
15	NA	TRBV28	NA	TRBJ2-1	CASMLAASSYNEQFF	TGTGCCAGCATGTTAGCGGCGAGCTCCTACAATGAGCAGTTCTTC
15	NA	TRBV7-9	NA	TRBJ1-1	CASSASRDSNTEAFF	TGTGCCAGCAGCGCATCTCGGGACTCCAACACTGAAGCTTTCTTT
12	NA	TRBV27	TRBD1	TRBJ2-3	CASSVDRATQYF	TGTGCCAGCAGTGTAGACAGGGCTACGCAGTATTTT
16	NA	TRBV27	TRBD1	TRBJ1-2	CASSLNPTGTYYGYTF	TGTGCCAGCAGTTTAAATCCGACAGGGACTTACTATGGCTACACCTTC
18	NA	TRBV4-1	NA	TRBJ2-2	CASSQDLAGAQNTGELFF	TGCGCCAGCAGCCAAGATTTGGCAGGGGCACAGAACACCGGGGAGCTGTTTTTT
14	NA	TRBV9	NA	TRBJ2-2	CASSVGQAHGELFF	TGTGCCAGCAGCGTAGGACAGGCCCACGGGGAGCTGTTTTTT
14	NA	TRBV5-1	NA	TRBJ2-2	CASSLEQGSGELFF	TGCGCCAGCAGCTTGGAACAGGGATCGGGGGAGCTGTTTTTT
14	NA	TRBV13	NA	TRBJ2-1	CATGWRASYNEQFF	TGTGCCACCGGATGGCGGGCCTCCTACAATGAGCAGTTCTTC
15	NA	TRBV9	TRBD2	TRBJ2-7	CASSVDPGGIREQYF	TGTGCCAGCAGCGTAGACCCGGGAGGGATCAGAGAGCAGTACTTC
17	NA	TRBV7-9	NA	TRBJ1-1	CASSLARGPNLNTEAFF	TGTGCCAGCAGCTTAGCTAGGGGCCCTAATTTGAACACTGAAGCTTTCTTT
15	once	TRBV6-1	TRBD1	TRBJ2-7	CASNAGQGRIYEQYF	TGTGCCAGCAATGCCGGACAGGGACGAATCTACGAGCAGTACTTC
13	few	TRBV7-2	NA	TRBJ2-7	CASSRRTANEQYF	TGTGCCAGCAGCCGGCGGACGGCCAACGAGCAGTACTTC
12	few	TRBV29-1	TRBD1	TRBJ2-7	CSGGQADSEQYF	TGCAGCGGGGGACAGGCTGACTCCGAGCAGTACTTC
14	NA	TRBV27	NA	TRBJ1-2	CASSFMGQNYGYTF	TGTGCCAGCAGTTTTATGGGACAAAACTATGGCTACACCTTC
13	NA	TRBV2	TRBD2	TRBJ2-3	CASSRLAPDTQYF	TGTGCCAGCAGCCGACTAGCTCCAGATACGCAGTATTTT
13	NA	TRBV5-1	NA	TRBJ2-1	CASSSQGVNEQFF	TGCGCCAGCAGTTCACAGGGTGTCAATGAGCAGTTCTTC
11	NA	TRBV2	NA	TRBJ2-7	CASSAIYEQYF	TGTGCCAGCAGTGCCATTTACGAGCAGTACTTC
14	once	TRBV6-6	NA	TRBJ1-2	CASRGGSRAYGYTF	TGTGCCAGCAGGGGTGGGTCAAGGGCCTATGGCTACACCTTC
14	few	TRBV7-8	NA	TRBJ1-4	CASSLGTANEKLFF	TGTGCCAGCAGCTTAGGGACAGCTAATGAAAAACTGTTTTTT
15	NA	TRBV7-9	NA	TRBJ1-2	CASSLGSQDRYGYTF	TGTGCCAGCAGCTTAGGCTCCCAGGACCGTTATGGCTACACCTTC
19	NA	TRBV27	NA	TRBJ2-7	CASSLKITGGAYPAYEQYF	TGTGCCAGCAGTTTAAAGATAACGGGGGGCGCATATCCCGCCTACGAGCAGTACTTC
14	NA	TRBV9	NA	TRBJ1-2	CASSVGGSGEPYTF	TGTGCCAGCAGCGTAGGGGGAAGCGGCGAACCCTACACCTTC
14	few	TRBV6-5	NA	TRBJ2-5	CASSPAGVLETQYF	TGTGCCAGCAGCCCCGCCGGGGTCCTGGAGACCCAGTACTTC
15	NA	TRBV15	TRBD1	TRBJ1-2	CATSRTQGTSYGYTF	TGTGCCACCAGCAGGACACAGGGGACGAGCTATGGCTACACCTTC
14	NA	TRBV11-3	NA	TRBJ2-7	CASSHGTPSYEQYF	TGTGCCAGCAGCCACGGGACACCCTCCTACGAGCAGTACTTC
13	NA	TRBV7-3	NA	TRBJ2-2	CASSSVNTGELFF	TGTGCCAGCAGCTCTGTTAACACCGGGGAGCTGTTTTTT
13	NA	TRBV7-3	TRBD2	TRBJ2-3	CASTLREGDTQYF	TGTGCCAGCACCTTAAGGGAGGGAGATACGCAGTATTTT
15	NA	TRBV5-1	TRBD1	TRBJ1-2	CASSLAQGAHYGYTF	TGCGCCAGCAGCTTGGCACAGGGGGCTCACTATGGCTACACCTTC
15	NA	TRBV5-1	NA	TRBJ1-1	CASSLAGAGNTEAFF	TGCGCCAGCAGCTTGGCCGGGGCGGGGAACACTGAAGCTTTCTTT
15	many	TRBV4-3	TRBD1	TRBJ2-7	CASSQEYRGTYEQYF	TGCGCCAGCAGCCAAGAGTACAGGGGAACCTACGAGCAGTACTTC
13	NA	TRBV9	NA	TRBJ1-1	CASSFIDDTEAFF	TGTGCCAGCAGCTTTATTGACGACACTGAAGCTTTCTTT
14	NA	TRBV5-1	NA	TRBJ1-1	CASSLGYQTTEAFF	TGCGCCAGCAGCTTGGGGTACCAAACCACTGAAGCTTTCTTT
13	NA	TRBV7-8	NA	TRBJ1-5	CASSLRGNQPQHF	TGTGCCAGCAGCTTAAGGGGCAATCAGCCCCAGCATTTT
14	NA	TRBV12-1	NA	TRBJ1-2	CASSQSKGHYGYTF	TGTGCCAGCAGCCAGAGCAAGGGCCACTATGGCTACACCTTC
15	NA	TRBV29-1	TRBD1	TRBJ1-2	CSVVMPSGQKYGYTF	TGCAGCGTTGTGATGCCTTCGGGACAGAAATATGGCTACACCTTC
13	NA	TRBV5-1	NA	TRBJ1-1	CASSLGDRVEAFF	TGCGCCAGCAGCTTGGGAGATCGGGTTGAAGCTTTCTTT
15	NA	TRBV14	NA	TRBJ1-4	CASSPLGLINEKLFF	TGTGCCAGCAGCCCGTTGGGACTGATAAATGAAAAACTGTTTTTT
15	NA	TRBV7-2	NA	TRBJ2-3	CASSLGRGGTDTQYF	TGTGCCAGCAGCTTAGGCCGGGGAGGCACAGATACGCAGTATTTT
11	NA	TRBV20-1	TRBD1	TRBJ1-2	CSADRVGGYTF	TGCAGTGCTGACAGGGTAGGGGGCTACACCTTC
15	NA	TRBV5-1	TRBD1	TRBJ1-4	CASSTSGGSNEKLFF	TGCGCCAGCAGCACCTCAGGGGGATCTAATGAAAAACTGTTTTTT